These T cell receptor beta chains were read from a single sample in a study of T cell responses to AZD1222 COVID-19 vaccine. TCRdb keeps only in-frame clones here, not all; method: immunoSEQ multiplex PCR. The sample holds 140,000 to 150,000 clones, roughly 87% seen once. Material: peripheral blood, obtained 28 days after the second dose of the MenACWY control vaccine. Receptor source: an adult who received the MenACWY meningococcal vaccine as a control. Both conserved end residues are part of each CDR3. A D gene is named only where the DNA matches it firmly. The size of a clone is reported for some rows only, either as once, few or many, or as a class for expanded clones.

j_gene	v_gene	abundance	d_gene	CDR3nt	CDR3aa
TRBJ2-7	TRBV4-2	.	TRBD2	TGTGCCAGCAGCCAAGGGGGAGGGCGTGACGAGCAGTACTTC	CASSQGGGRDEQYF
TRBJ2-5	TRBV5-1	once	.	TGCGCCAGCAGTTTGGCAGGATTCCAAGAGACCCAGTACTTC	CASSLAGFQETQYF
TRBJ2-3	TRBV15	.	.	TGTGCCACCAGCAGAGTTAGGGGCGGCGATACGCAGTATTTT	CATSRVRGGDTQYF
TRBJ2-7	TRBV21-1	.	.	TGTGCCAGCAGCAAAGAAACTGCTACCTACGAGCAGTACTTC	CASSKETATYEQYF
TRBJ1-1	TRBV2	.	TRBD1	TGTGCCAGCACCAAGACAGGGTGGGACACTGAAGCTTTCTTT	CASTKTGWDTEAFF
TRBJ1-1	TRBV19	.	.	TGTGTCAGTAGTGCCACAGTGAACACTGAAGCTTTCTTT	CVSSATVNTEAFF
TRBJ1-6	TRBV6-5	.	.	TGTGCCAGCCGATGGTTCGGGAATTCACCCCTCCACTTT	CASRWFGNSPLHF
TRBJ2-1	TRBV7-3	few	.	TGTGCCAGCAGCCTCCATCAGGCCCGCAGCTCCTACAATGAGCAGTTCTTC	CASSLHQARSSYNEQFF
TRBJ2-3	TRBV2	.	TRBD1	TGTGCCAGCAGTGAAGTGGGGGGACAGGGGGCGCAGTCAGATACGCAGTATTTT	CASSEVGGQGAQSDTQYF
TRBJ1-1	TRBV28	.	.	TGTGCCAGCAGTTTAGGGCCGGGGCCCCAGAACACTGAAGCTTTCTTT	CASSLGPGPQNTEAFF
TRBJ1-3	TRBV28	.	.	TGTGCCAGCAGTTCGGGGGGAAGTGGAAACACCATATATTTT	CASSSGGSGNTIYF
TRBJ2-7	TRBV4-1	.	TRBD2	TGCGCCAGCAGCCAAGTATCTACGGGGGGATACGAGCAGTACTTC	CASSQVSTGGYEQYF
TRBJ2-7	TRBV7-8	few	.	TGTGCCAGCAGCGCCCGGGACAACCCCCGATACGAGCAGTACTTC	CASSARDNPRYEQYF
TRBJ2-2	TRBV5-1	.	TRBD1	TGCGCCAGCAGCTTCATAAAAACGGACAGGGCATACACCGGGGAGCTGTTTTTT	CASSFIKTDRAYTGELFF
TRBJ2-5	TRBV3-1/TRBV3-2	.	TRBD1	TGTGCCAGCAGCTACCGGACAGGGGGGGCGGAGACCCAGTACTTC	CASSYRTGGAETQYF
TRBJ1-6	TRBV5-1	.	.	TGCGCCAGCAGCACTACAGGGAGCTCCTATAATTCACCCCTCCACTTT	CASSTTGSSYNSPLHF
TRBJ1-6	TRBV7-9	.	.	TGTGCCAGCAGCTCCCCCCTGGGACCCCTCCACTTT	CASSSPLGPLHF
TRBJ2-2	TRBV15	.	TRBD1	TGTGCCACCAGCAGACTCCATAGGACAGGGGACACCGGGGAGCTGTTTTTT	CATSRLHRTGDTGELFF
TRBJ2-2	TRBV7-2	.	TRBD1	TGTGCCAGCAGCCAATACCGGGACAGGGGGCAAACCGGGGAGCTGTTTTTT	CASSQYRDRGQTGELFF
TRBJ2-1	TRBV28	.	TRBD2	TGTGCCAGCAGTTTTCCCCCGGGACTAGCGGGAAACAATGAGCAGTTCTTC	CASSFPPGLAGNNEQFF
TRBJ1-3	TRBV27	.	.	TGTGCCAGCAAACCGATTGGAGGGGGAAACACCATATATTTT	CASKPIGGGNTIYF
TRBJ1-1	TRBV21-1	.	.	TGTGCCAGCAGCAACGGACCGGGACAAGTGAACACTGAAGCTTTCTTT	CASSNGPGQVNTEAFF
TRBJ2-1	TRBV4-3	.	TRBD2	TGCGCCAGCAGCCAAGAGAGTAGGGTAGCGGGGGGCCTCGGGGAGCAGTTCTTC	CASSQESRVAGGLGEQFF
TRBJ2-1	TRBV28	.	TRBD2	TGTGCCAGCAGTTGGAGCGGGAGGGCCTACAATGAGCAGTTCTTC	CASSWSGRAYNEQFF
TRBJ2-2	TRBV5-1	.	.	TGCGCCAGCAGCTCACAATTCGGCACGAACACCGGGGAGCTGTTTTTT	CASSSQFGTNTGELFF
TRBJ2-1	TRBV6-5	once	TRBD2	TGTGCCAGCAGTCCACTAGCGGGGGGGCGGGACCAGTTCTTC	CASSPLAGGRDQFF
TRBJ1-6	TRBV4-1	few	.	TGCGCCAGCAGCCAAGAGATAAGGCAGGGGAGCTCCTATAATTCACCCCTCCACTTT	CASSQEIRQGSSYNSPLHF
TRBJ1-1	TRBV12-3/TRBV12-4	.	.	TGTGCCAGCAGCTGGCAGTTGAACACTGAAGCTTTCTTT	CASSWQLNTEAFF
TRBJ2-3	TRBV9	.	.	TGTGCCAGCAGCCCCCGTCCCAACACAGATACGCAGTATTTT	CASSPRPNTDTQYF
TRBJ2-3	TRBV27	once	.	TGTGCCAGCAGTTCCACAGATACGCAGTATTTT	CASSSTDTQYF
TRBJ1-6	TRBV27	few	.	TGTGCCAGCAGTGCCCTAGGGAATTCACCCCTCCACTTT	CASSALGNSPLHF